This TCR beta chain was captured in a study of blood T cell repertoires in COVID-19 (dated by TCRdb to 2018 to 2021). Turning to the overall study: The collaborator samples originated in the United States, Italy and Spain and spanned the acute and convalescent phases of COVID-19. The material from the prospective study consisted of cDNA or gDNA derived from T cells, B-cell-depleted T cells, or PBMCs. The dataset comprised deeply sampled blood TCRbeta repertoires from subjects exposed to, actively infected with, or recovered from COVID-19. A freely available public database, intended as a resource for researchers studying the immune response to SARS-CoV-2, is where the repertoires were released. Samples came from the ongoing ImmuneRACE study (first 160 participants) plus 1,254 subjects from 6 global collaborators. Nearly every sample came with metadata listing a de-identified subject ID, COVID-19 status, age in years and sex. Where available, HLA class I and class II types were obtained from metadata supplied by the sample provider rather than from assay-based typing. Findings and caveats that apply to the study as a whole: The quantity of clinical and demographic metadata differed by source and by participant and was supplied without curation.

The collaborating institutions used their own protocols to collect whole blood in K2EDTA tubes. For TCRbeta analysis, collaborators shipped samples in one of three forms: frozen whole blood, isolated PBMCs, or DNA extracted from either of those sample types. The immunoSEQ Assay, a bias-controlled multiplex PCR, was used to amplify TCRbeta CDR3 regions from genomic DNA. The original methods were these. The number of nucleated cells in each sample was estimated from the amplification of reference gene primers within the assay. To quantify the absolute abundance of each unique TCRbeta CDR3 rearrangement, sequence reads were collapsed and filtered. For each sample, productive Simpson clonality was calculated as the square root of Simpson's diversity index across productive rearrangements. In its TCRdb copy, this immuneACCESS table keeps in-frame sequences only and misses some clones. Where compared with another copy, unresolved V genes explain less than half of these, and the others have no known cause. V, J and clone size were drawn from that table, and D and trimming were deduced from the DNA. Recorded for this sample are 120,000 to 150,000 clones; more than 75% of them occurred a single time. The top ten constitute about 5.7% of the sample.

Looking up the germline V gene yields CDR1 KGHSH and CDR2 LQKENI. Measured from the cysteine to the phenylalanine, the CDR3 is 13 residues long. The sequence is cut down to CDR3 DNA, 39 bases in frame from base 1. A distance of 11 bases separates the germline ends of V and J, which lose 6 bases and 5 bases respectively. A remark on this clone: This clone's antigen is unknown. The sample holds no much larger clone one base away, and base qualities are not on file.

The chain couples TRBV18 to TRBJ1-5; TRBD1 is a possible D gene, resting on 6 matching bases. The receptor's source is a man of 80 years or more with acute or convalescent COVID-19. Sequenced: peripheral blood. CDR3 loop: CASSTGADQPQHF. The DNA reads TGTGCCAGCTCGACAGGCGCAGATCAGCCCCAGCATTTT.